This T cell receptor (beta chain) was profiled in a study of T cell changes during pregnancy in multiple sclerosis. The assay was immunoSEQ multiplex PCR, and TCRdb's table has in-frame clones only and misses some. The sample lists some 10,000 clones, 80% to 90% occurring once. J gave up 7 bases and V 0 bases, and 4 bases lay outside the gene matches. The CDR3 has 17 amino acids. Germline V gene lookup returns CDR1 LGHNA and CDR2 YSLEER. The clonotype originates from a female donor in good health, enrolled as a control in a pregnancy study. The J gene is TRBJ2-1, the V gene TRBV4-3; TRBD2 aligns across 15 bases. The sample here was CD8+ T cells from peripheral blood mononuclear cells, taken in the first trimester of pregnancy. The CDR3 reads CASSQDWTSGGANEQFF. The CDR3 coding sequence is TGCGCCAGCAGCCAAGATTGGACTAGCGGGGGGGCAAATGAGCAGTTCTTC.